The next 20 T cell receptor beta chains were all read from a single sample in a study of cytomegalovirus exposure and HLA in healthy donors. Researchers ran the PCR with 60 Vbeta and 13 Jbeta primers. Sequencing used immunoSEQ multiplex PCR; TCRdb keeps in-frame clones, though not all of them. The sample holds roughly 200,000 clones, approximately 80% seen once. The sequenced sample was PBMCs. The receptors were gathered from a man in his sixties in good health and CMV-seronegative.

The CDR3 region is CASSPRGLADYNEQFF. The DNA for the CDR3 is TGTGCCAGCAGCCCTCGAGGGCTAGCCGATTACAATGAGCAGTTCTTC. The chain couples TRBV9 to TRBJ2-1; D may be TRBD2 (5 bases). From germline, CDR1 is SGDLS and CDR2 YYNGEE. The CDR3 is made up of 16 amino acids. With 4 bases removed from V and 4 bases from J, the gap between germline ends came to 18 bases.

CDR3 coding DNA: TGTGCCAGCAGTTTCTCAGGGGATAATCAGCCCCAGCATTTT. This sequence encodes CASSFSGDNQPQHF. The chain employs TRBV28 and TRBJ1-5; possibly TRBD1 for D (6 bases). Trimming stripped 3 bases from V and 4 bases from J, with 10 bases between. This CDR3 has 14 amino acids. Germline V gives CDR1 MDHEN, CDR2 SYDVKM.

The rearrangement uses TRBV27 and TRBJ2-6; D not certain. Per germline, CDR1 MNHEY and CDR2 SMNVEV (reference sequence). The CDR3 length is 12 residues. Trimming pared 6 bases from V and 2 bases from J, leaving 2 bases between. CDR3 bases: TGTGCCAGCAGCGCTGGGGCCAACGTCCTGACTTTC. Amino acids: CASSAGANVLTF.

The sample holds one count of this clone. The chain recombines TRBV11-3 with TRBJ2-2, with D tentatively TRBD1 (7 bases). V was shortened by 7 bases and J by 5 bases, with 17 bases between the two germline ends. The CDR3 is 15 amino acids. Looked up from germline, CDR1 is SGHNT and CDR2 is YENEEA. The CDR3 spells CASNQGVGGTGELFF. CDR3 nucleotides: TGTGCCAGCAACCAGGGGGTAGGGGGGACCGGGGAGCTGTTTTTT.

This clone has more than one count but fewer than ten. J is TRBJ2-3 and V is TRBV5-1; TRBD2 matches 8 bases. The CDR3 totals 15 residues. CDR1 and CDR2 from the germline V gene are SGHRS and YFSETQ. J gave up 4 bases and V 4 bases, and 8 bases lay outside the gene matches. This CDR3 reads CASSRSGNDADTQYF. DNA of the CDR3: TGCGCCAGCAGCCGTAGCGGGAACGACGCAGATACGCAGTATTTT.

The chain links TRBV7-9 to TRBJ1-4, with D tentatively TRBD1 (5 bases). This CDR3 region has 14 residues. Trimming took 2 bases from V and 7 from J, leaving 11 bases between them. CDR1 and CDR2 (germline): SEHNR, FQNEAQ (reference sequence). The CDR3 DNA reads TGTGCCAGCAGCTTATCTACAGGATTTGAAAAACTGTTTTTT. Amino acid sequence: CASSLSTGFEKLFF.

The chain's CDR3 is CASSWESGEKLFF. The CDR3 region has the DNA TGCGCCAGCAGCTGGGAAAGCGGTGAAAAACTGTTTTTT. The rearrangement joins TRBV5-1 to TRBJ1-4, with D unclear. Trimming took off 3 bases at V and 7 bases at J, with 10 bases between the two ends. The length of the CDR3 is 13 residues. Germline CDR1 reads SGHRS; CDR2 reads YFSETQ.

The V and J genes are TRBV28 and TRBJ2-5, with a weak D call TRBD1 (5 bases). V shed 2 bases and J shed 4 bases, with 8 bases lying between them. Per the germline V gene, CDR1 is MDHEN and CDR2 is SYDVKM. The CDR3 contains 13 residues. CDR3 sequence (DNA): TGTGCCAGCAGTTTACCAGGGCGAGAGACCCAGTACTTC. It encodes CASSLPGRETQYF.

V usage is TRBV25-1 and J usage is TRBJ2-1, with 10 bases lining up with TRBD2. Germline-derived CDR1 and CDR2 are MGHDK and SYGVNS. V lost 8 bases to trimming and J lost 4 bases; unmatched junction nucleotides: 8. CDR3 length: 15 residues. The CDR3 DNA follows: TGTGCCAGCGCCCCAGCGGGGGGGCGTTACAATGAGCAGTTCTTC. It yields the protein CASAPAGGRYNEQFF. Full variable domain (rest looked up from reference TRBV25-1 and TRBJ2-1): EADIYQTPRYLVIGTGKKITLECSQTMGHDKMYWYQQDPGMELHLIHYSYGVNSTEKGDLSSESTVSRIRTEHFPLTLESARPSHTSQYLCASAPAGGRYNEQFFGPGTRLTVL.

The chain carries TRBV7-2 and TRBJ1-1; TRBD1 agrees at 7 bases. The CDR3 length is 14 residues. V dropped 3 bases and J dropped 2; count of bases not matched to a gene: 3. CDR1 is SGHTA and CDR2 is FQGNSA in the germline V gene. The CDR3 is CASSFGQANTEAFF. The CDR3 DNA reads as TGTGCCAGCAGCTTTGGACAGGCAAACACTGAAGCTTTCTTT.

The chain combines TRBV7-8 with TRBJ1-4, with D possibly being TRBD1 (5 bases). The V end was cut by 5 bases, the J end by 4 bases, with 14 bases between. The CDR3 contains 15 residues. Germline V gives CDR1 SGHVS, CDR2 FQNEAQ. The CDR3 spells CASSRRRVGNEKLFF. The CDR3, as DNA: TGTGCCAGCAGCCGCCGCAGGGTCGGTAATGAAAAACTGTTTTTT.

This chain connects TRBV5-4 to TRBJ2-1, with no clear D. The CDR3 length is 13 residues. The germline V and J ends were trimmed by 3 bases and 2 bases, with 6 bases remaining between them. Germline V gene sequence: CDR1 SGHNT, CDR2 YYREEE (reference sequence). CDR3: CASSYNPYNEQFF. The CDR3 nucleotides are TGTGCCAGCAGCTATAATCCCTACAATGAGCAGTTCTTC.

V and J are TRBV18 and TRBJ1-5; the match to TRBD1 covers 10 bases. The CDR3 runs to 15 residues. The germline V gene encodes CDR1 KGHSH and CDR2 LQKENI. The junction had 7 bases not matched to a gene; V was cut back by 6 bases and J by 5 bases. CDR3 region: CASSPRTGGDQPQHF. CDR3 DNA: TGTGCCAGCTCTCCGAGGACAGGGGGGGATCAGCCCCAGCATTTT.

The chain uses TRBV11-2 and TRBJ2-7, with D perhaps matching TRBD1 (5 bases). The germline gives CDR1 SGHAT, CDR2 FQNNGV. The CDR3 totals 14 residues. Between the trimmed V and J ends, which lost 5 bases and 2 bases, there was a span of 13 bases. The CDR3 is CASSLHQGPYEQYF. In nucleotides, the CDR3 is TGTGCCAGCAGCCTACATCAGGGTCCCTACGAGCAGTACTTC. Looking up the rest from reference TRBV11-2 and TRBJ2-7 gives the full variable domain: EAGVAQSPRYKIIEKRQSVAFWCNPISGHATLYWYQQILGQGPKLLIQFQNNGVVDDSQLPKDRFSAERLKGVDSTLKIQPAKLEDSAVYLCASSLHQGPYEQYFGPGTRLTVT.

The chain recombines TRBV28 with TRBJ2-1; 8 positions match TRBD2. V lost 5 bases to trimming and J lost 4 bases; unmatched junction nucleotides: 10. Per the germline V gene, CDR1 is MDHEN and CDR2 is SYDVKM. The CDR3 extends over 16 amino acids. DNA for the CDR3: TGTGCCAGCAGTCGGGGGCGGCGGGGGGCTTACAATGAGCAGTTCTTC. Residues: CASSRGRRGAYNEQFF.

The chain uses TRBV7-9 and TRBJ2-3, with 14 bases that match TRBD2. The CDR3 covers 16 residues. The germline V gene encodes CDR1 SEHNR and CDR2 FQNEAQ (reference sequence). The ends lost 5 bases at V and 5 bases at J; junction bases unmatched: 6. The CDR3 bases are TGTGCCAGCAGCCGACTAGCGGGAGGGCCGGTAGATACGCAGTATTTT. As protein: CASSRLAGGPVDTQYF.

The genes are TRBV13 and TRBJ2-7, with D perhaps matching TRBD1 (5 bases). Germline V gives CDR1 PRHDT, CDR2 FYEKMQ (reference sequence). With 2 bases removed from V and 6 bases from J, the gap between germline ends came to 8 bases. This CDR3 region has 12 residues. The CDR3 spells CASSLKGVEQYF. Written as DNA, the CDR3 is TGTGCCAGCAGCTTAAAAGGGGTCGAGCAGTACTTC.

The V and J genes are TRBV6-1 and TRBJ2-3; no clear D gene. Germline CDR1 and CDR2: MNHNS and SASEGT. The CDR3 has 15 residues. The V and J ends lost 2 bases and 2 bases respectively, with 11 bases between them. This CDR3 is CASSEIDTYTDTQYF. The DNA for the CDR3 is TGTGCCAGCAGTGAAATCGACACCTACACAGATACGCAGTATTTT.

Written as DNA, the CDR3 is TGTGCCAGCAGCTTATCTCCGGGTTCTAACTATGGCTACACCTTC. Translating it yields CASSLSPGSNYGYTF. This chain links TRBV7-3 with TRBJ1-2; D unclear. The CDR3 spans 15 residues. Germline V lookup: CDR1 SGHTA, CDR2 FQGTGA. With 2 bases removed from V and 0 bases from J, the gap between germline ends came to 10 bases.

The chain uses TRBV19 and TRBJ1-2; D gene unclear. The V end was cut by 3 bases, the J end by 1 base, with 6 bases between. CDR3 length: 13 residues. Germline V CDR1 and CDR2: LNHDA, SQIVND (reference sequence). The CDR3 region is CASSIRGNYGYTF. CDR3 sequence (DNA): TGTGCCAGTAGTATCCGCGGTAACTATGGCTACACCTTC.